This is a list of T cell receptor beta chains from one sample in a study of cytomegalovirus exposure and HLA in healthy donors. This table comes from immunoSEQ multiplex PCR, and its TCRdb copy is limited to in-frame clones, with some not included. There are around 40,000 clones in the sample; around three fifths occur only once, and roughly 18% lies in the top ten. The sequenced sample consisted of PBMCs. These receptors originate from a man aged 45-65 years in good health and CMV-seropositive. Both conserved end residues are part of each CDR3. Each record gives: CDR3 DNA, CDR3 protein, J gene, V gene, clone size, D gene. D genes are given only for firm matches. Rows give clone size only sometimes, using once, few, many, or a class for an expanded clone.

DNA: TGTGCCAGCTCACTAACAGGGGAAGGACAGCCCCAGCATTTT
CDR3: CASSLTGEGQPQHF
J: TRBJ1-5
V: TRBV18
size: .
D: TRBD1

DNA: TGTGCCAGCAGCCAAGAGTTAGCGGTCTACAATGAGCAGTTCTTC
CDR3: CASSQELAVYNEQFF
J: TRBJ2-1
V: TRBV4-2
size: few
D: .

DNA: TGTGCCAGCAGCCCCCGCCAGGGACAAGAGACCCAGTACTTC
CDR3: CASSPRQGQETQYF
J: TRBJ2-5
V: TRBV25-1
size: .
D: .

DNA: TGTGCCAGCAGTCCAGGGTCTATTTACGGCTACACCTTC
CDR3: CASSPGSIYGYTF
J: TRBJ1-2
V: TRBV25-1
size: .
D: .

DNA: TGTGCCAGCAGTTGGGACAGGGGTCAGCCCCAGCATTTT
CDR3: CASSWDRGQPQHF
J: TRBJ1-5
V: TRBV27
size: .
D: TRBD1

DNA: TGCGCCAGCAAACAGGGGGGGCTTAACTATGGCTACACCTTC
CDR3: CASKQGGLNYGYTF
J: TRBJ1-2
V: TRBV5-1
size: .
D: TRBD1

DNA: TGTGCTAGTGGTTTGGTGGGGACAGTCGTGAACACTGAAGCTTTCTTT
CDR3: CASGLVGTVVNTEAFF
J: TRBJ1-1
V: TRBV12-5
size: .
D: TRBD1

DNA: TGTGCCAGCAGTCTCCGACAGGGCCTCTATGGCTACACCTTC
CDR3: CASSLRQGLYGYTF
J: TRBJ1-2
V: TRBV27
size: once
D: TRBD1

DNA: TGTGCCAGCAGCTTACATGGGGCTAATGGCTACACCTTC
CDR3: CASSLHGANGYTF
J: TRBJ1-2
V: TRBV7-9
size: .
D: .

DNA: TGTGCCATCAGTGGGCCTGGGCAGGGGGTGAGCTCCTACAATGAGCAGTTCTTC
CDR3: CAISGPGQGVSSYNEQFF
J: TRBJ2-1
V: TRBV10-3
size: few
D: TRBD1

DNA: TGTGCCAGTAGCCGGGACAGGGGAACAGATACGCAGTATTTT
CDR3: CASSRDRGTDTQYF
J: TRBJ2-3
V: TRBV19
size: .
D: TRBD1

DNA: TGCGCCAGCAGCTCTAGCGGGAACCAAGAGACCCAGTACTTC
CDR3: CASSSSGNQETQYF
J: TRBJ2-5
V: TRBV5-1
size: .
D: TRBD2

DNA: TGTGCCGGGACGGGAGGGGACAGGGGGCTGGGTGGCTACACCTTC
CDR3: CAGTGGDRGLGGYTF
J: TRBJ1-2
V: TRBV30
size: .
D: TRBD1

DNA: TGTGCCAGCAGTTTTCAGGGGAGTGAAAAACTGTTTTTT
CDR3: CASSFQGSEKLFF
J: TRBJ1-4
V: TRBV28
size: .
D: .

DNA: TGTGCCAGCAGCCTCCAAGGAGATTATGGCTACACCTTC
CDR3: CASSLQGDYGYTF
J: TRBJ1-2
V: TRBV5-6
size: few
D: .